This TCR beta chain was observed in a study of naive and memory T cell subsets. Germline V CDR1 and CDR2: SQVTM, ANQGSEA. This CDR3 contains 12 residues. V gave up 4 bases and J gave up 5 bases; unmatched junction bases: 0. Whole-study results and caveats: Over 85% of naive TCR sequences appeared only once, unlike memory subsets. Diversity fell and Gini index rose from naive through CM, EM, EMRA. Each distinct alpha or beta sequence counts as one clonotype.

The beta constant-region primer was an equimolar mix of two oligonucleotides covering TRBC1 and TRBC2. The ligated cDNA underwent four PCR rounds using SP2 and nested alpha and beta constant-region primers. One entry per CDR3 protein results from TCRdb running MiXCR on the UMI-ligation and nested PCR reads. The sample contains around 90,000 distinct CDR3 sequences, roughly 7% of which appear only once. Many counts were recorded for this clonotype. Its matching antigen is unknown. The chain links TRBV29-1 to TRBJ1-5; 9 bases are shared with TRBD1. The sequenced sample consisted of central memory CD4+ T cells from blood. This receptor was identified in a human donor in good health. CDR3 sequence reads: CSVGTGDQPQHF. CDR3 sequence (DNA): TGCAGCGTTGGGACAGGGGATCAGCCCCAGCATTTT.